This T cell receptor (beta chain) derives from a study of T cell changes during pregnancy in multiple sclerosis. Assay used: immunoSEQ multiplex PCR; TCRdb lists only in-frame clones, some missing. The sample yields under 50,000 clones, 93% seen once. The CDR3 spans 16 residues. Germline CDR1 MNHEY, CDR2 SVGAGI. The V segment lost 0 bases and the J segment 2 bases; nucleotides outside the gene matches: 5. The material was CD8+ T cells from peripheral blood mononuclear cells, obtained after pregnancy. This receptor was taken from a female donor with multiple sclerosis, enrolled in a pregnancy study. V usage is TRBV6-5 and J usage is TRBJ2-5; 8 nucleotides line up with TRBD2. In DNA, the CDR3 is TGTGCCAGCAGTTACTCAAGCGGGGGCCTACAAGAGACCCAGTACTTC. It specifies CASSYSSGGLQETQYF.